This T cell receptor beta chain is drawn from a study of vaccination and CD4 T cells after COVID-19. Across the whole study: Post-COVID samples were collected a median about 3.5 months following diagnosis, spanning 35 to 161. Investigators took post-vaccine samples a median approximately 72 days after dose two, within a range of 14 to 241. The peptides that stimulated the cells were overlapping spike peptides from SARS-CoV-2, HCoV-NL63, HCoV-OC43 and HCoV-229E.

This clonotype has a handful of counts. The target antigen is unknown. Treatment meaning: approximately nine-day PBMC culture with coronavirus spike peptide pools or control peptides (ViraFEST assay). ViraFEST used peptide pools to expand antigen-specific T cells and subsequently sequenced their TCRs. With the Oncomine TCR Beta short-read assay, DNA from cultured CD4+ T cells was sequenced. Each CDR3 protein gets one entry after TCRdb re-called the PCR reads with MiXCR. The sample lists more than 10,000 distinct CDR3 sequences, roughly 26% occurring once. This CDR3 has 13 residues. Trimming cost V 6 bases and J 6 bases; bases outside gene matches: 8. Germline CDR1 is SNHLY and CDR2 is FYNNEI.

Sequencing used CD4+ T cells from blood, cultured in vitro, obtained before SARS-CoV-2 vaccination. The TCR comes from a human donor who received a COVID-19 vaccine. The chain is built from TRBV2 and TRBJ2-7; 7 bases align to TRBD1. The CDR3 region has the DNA TGTGCCAGCAGACGTACAGGGGCGGGCGAGCAGTACTTC. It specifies CASRRTGAGEQYF.